Below are 2 T cell receptor beta chains sequenced from a single sample in a study of T cells in women clearing cervical HPV infection (dated by TCRdb to the late 2010s). Receptor libraries were prepared by the immunoSEQ multiplex PCR assay. TCRdb provides this immuneACCESS table in a form limited to in-frame rearrangements. Some clones are lacking; in checked studies, under half of them reflect an unresolved V gene, and why the rest are absent is not known. The sample table on file contains around 35,000 clones. The ten top clones hold less than 4% of the sample. Input material: blood buffy coat. The receptors here all came from a woman between 18 and 70 years old with a cervical HPV16 infection that either progressed to CIN3+ or cleared (not recorded which).

With regard to this clone: The CDR3 is cut off 3 residues early in the read; its end comes from the germline J gene. The chain uses TRBV11-3 and TRBJ2-2; D is uncertain. Per the germline V gene, CDR1 is SGHNT and CDR2 is YENEEA. The CDR3 contains 12 residues. Trimming shortened V by 5 bases and J by 2 bases, and 3 bases separated the two germline ends. This chain's CDR3 is CASSRNTGELFF. The CDR3 bases that were read are TGTGCCAGCAGCCGTAACACCGGGGAG.

Concerning this clone: The CDR3 end falls 3 residues outside the read, so it is completed with the germline J gene. The V gene is TRBV30, the J gene TRBJ1-2; D gene ambiguous. V was shortened by 6 bases and J by 3 bases, with 20 bases between the two germline ends. Germline CDR1 GTSNPN, CDR2 SVGIG (reference sequence). This CDR3 has 15 amino acids. The CDR3 DNA, read in part, is TGTGCCTGCCTCTGGCTCAGTCCGTTGGACTATGGC. Amino acids: CACLWLSPLDYG. The complete CDR3 reads CACLWLSPLDYGYTF.